The clone carrying this T cell receptor (beta chain) has a count of ten or more. The antigen is unknown. The entry originates in a study of T cells in Graves' hyperthyroidism and ophthalmopathy. Amplification of TCR beta CDR3 regions used RNA as the template. The HTBI primer set served for first-round RT-PCR of the TCR CDR3. TCRdb called the multiplex PCR reads again in MiXCR, with one record for every CDR3 protein. The table has 450,000 to 700,000 distinct CDR3 sequences, approximately 44% seen once. General study findings and limits: Ophthalmopathy was distinguished from stable hyperthyroidism by 13 V-J signatures.

The sequencing sample was made of peripheral blood or thyroid tissue (not recorded which). The origin of this receptor is an adult woman with Graves' disease, either hyperthyroidism or ophthalmopathy (not recorded which).

The DNA for the CDR3 is TGTGCCAGCAGTCCCCGGTTCGGGATCGAGAGCTCTGGAAACACCATATATTTT. This sequence encodes CASSPRFGIESSGNTIYF. The chain employs TRBV12-3 or TRBV12-4 and TRBJ1-3; D not certain. The CDR3 totals 18 residues. Trimming took 5 bases from V and 0 from J, leaving 20 bases between them.